The entry that follows covers one T cell receptor beta chain sequence. As yet, its antigen is unknown. This sample was taken from a study of beta chain features in type 1 diabetes. Whole-study context: In all, approximately 100,000,000 sorted cells from all samples were analyzed.

General study findings and limits: Shorter TCRB CDR3s, moderately but significantly so, were found in Type 1 diabetes patients in all four CD4+ subsets. Diminished insertions and augmented deletions at VDJ junctions characterized type 1 diabetes patients.

Expressed TCRB transcripts were sequenced because the entire RNA isolate underwent reverse transcription. The read count averaged roughly 4 million across naive, central memory and regulatory T cell samples. Using immunoSEQ multiplex PCR, the repertoire was profiled, and TCRdb retains in-frame clones only, with some absent. The sample carries roughly 140,000 clones, 6.9% recorded once. Input material: central memory CD4+ T cells from blood. This receptor was obtained from a woman aged 25 to 39 in good health.

CDR3 loop: CASSLDGINYGYTF. Here the CDR3 DNA reads TGCGCCAGCAGCTTGGACGGGATAAACTATGGCTACACCTTC. The chain employs TRBV5-1 and TRBJ1-2; D is ambiguous. The CDR3 is 14 residues long. The V gene's germline CDR1 is SGHRS and CDR2 YFSETQ. Trimming removed 0 bases from V and 2 bases from J, with 8 bases in between.